This T cell receptor beta chain is drawn from a study of cytomegalovirus exposure and HLA in healthy donors. Study results and limitations: 150 to 200 TCR beta chains were listed as cytomegalovirus-associated. Roughly even sequencing depth across donors was the assumption behind the presence/absence analyses.

In regard to this clone: Its target is unknown.

PCR primers comprised 60 Vbeta and 13 Jbeta primers. Generated by immunoSEQ multiplex PCR, the TCRdb table keeps only in-frame clones and is missing some. This table holds 150,000 or so clones. This CDR3 has 12 residues. Trimming cost V 3 bases and J 7 bases; bases outside gene matches: 1. CDR1 is LNHDA and CDR2 is SQIVND in the germline V gene (reference sequence). This TCR was recovered from a woman between 18 and 29 years old in good health and CMV-seronegative. The J gene is TRBJ1-2, the V gene TRBV19; 8 bases agree with TRBD1. The sample was PBMCs. The CDR3 coding sequence is TGTGCCAGTAGTATGGACAGGGCTGGCTACACCTTC. Translation gives CASSMDRAGYTF.